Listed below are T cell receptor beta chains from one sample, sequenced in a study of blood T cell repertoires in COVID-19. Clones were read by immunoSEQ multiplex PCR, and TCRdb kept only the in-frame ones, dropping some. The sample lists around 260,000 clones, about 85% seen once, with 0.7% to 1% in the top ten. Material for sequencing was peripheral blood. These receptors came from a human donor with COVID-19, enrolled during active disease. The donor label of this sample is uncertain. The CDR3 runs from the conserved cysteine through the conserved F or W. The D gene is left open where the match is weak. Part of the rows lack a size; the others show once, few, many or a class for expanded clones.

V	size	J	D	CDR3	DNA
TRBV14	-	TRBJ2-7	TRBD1	CASSQVYGQGTYEQYF	TGTGCCAGCAGCCAAGTTTATGGACAGGGTACCTACGAGCAGTACTTC
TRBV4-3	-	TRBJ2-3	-	CASSQDSTREDTQYF	TGCGCCAGCAGCCAAGATTCGACTAGGGAAGATACGCAGTATTTT
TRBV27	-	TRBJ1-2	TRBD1	CASSTRTGEMGYGYTF	TGTGCCAGCAGCACTCGGACAGGGGAGATGGGCTATGGCTACACCTTC
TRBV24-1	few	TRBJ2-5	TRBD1	CATSDTRTGPETQYF	TGTGCCACCAGTGACACCCGGACAGGGCCAGAGACCCAGTACTTC
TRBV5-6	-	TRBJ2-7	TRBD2	CASSYSGRFSYEQYF	TGTGCCAGCAGCTATAGCGGGAGGTTCTCCTACGAGCAGTACTTC
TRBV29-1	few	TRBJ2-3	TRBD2	CSATVGGSTDTQYF	TGCAGCGCCACAGTGGGGGGGAGCACAGATACGCAGTATTTT
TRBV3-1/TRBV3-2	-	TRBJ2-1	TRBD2	CASSQDLGGSNNEQFF	TGTGCCAGCAGCCAAGATCTGGGAGGGTCAAACAATGAGCAGTTCTTC
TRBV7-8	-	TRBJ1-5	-	CASSLRGGQSRPQHF	TGTGCCAGCAGCTTACGGGGGGGGCAGAGTCGGCCCCAGCATTTT
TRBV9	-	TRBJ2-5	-	CASSRGSVGETQYF	TGTGCCAGCAGCCGGGGGTCAGTAGGAGAGACCCAGTACTTC
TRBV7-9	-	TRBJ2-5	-	CASTLGGTQYF	TGTGCCAGCACCCTAGGGGGGACCCAGTACTTC
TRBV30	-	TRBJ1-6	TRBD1	CASGQAGTPLHF	TGTGCCTCTGGACAGGCAGGGACACCCCTCCACTTT
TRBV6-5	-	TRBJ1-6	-	CASSYSPRDNSPLHF	TGTGCCAGCAGTTACTCACCCAGGGATAATTCACCCCTCCACTTT
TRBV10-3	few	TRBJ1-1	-	CAISEMGAQGNTEAFF	TGTGCCATCAGTGAAATGGGCGCCCAAGGGAACACTGAAGCTTTCTTT
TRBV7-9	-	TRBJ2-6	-	CASSSGTSGANVLTF	TGTGCCAGCAGCTCAGGGACTTCTGGGGCCAACGTCCTGACTTTC
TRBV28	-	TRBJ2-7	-	CASIPSGRAYEQYF	TGTGCCAGCATCCCCTCGGGCAGGGCTTACGAGCAGTACTTC
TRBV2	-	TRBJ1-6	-	CASSARLMGGSPLHF	TGTGCCAGCAGTGCGCGACTCATGGGGGGTTCACCCCTCCACTTT
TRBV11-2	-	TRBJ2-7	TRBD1	CASSQDRGWGEQYF	TGTGCCAGCAGCCAGGACAGGGGATGGGGCGAGCAGTACTTC
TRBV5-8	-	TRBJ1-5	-	CASREPGANQPQHF	TGTGCCAGCAGGGAGCCGGGAGCAAATCAGCCCCAGCATTTT
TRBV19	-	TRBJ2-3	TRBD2	CASRRDYSTDTQYF	TGTGCCAGTAGGCGGGACTATAGCACAGATACGCAGTATTTT
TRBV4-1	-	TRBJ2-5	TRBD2	CASSLGLAGGPVTQYF	TGCGCCAGCAGCCTCGGACTAGCGGGAGGGCCGGTGACCCAGTACTTC
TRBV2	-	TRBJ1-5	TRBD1	CASSGQGGINQPQHF	TGTGCCAGCAGTGGGCAGGGGGGAATCAATCAGCCCCAGCATTTT
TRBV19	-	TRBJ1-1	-	CASSTGMGTEAFF	TGTGCCAGCTCAACAGGGATGGGCACTGAAGCTTTCTTT
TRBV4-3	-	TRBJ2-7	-	CASSQEYRSTYEQYF	TGCGCCAGCAGCCAAGAATACAGGTCAACCTACGAGCAGTACTTC
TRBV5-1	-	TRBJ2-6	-	CASSLGDSGANVLTF	TGCGCCAGCAGCTTAGGGGACTCTGGGGCCAACGTCCTGACTTTC
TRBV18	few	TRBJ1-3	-	CASSPTRGNTIYF	TGTGCCAGCTCACCGACACGCGGAAACACCATATATTTT
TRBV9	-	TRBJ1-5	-	CASSPSSLSNQPQHF	TGTGCCAGCAGCCCTTCTAGTCTTAGCAATCAGCCCCAGCATTTT
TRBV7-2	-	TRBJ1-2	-	CASSFPGEGYTF	TGTGCCAGCAGCTTCCCCGGGGAGGGCTACACCTTC
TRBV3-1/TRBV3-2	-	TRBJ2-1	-	CASSQTSYNEQFF	TGTGCCAGCAGCCAGACTAGCTACAATGAGCAGTTCTTC
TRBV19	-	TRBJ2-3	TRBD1	CASSRQNRGLGADTQYF	TGTGCCAGTAGCCGACAGAACAGGGGGCTTGGTGCAGATACGCAGTATTTT
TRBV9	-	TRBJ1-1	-	CASSVVGQITEAFF	TGTGCCAGCAGCGTAGTAGGACAGATCACTGAAGCTTTCTTT
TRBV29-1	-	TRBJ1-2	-	CGLGLSWAGFYGYTF	TGCGGTTTGGGTTTAAGTTGGGCGGGTTTCTATGGCTACACCTTC
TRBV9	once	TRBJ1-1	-	CASSVLTADNTEAFF	TGTGCCAGCAGCGTTCTAACAGCGGATAACACTGAAGCTTTCTTT
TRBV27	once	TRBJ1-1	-	CASSLGRANTEAFF	TGTGCCAGCAGTTTGGGCAGAGCCAACACTGAAGCTTTCTTT
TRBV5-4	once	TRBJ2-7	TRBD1	CASSSGQGVSYEQYF	TGTGCCAGCAGCTCGGGACAGGGGGTCTCCTACGAGCAGTACTTC
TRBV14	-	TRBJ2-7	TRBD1	CASSPQGEFGNEQYF	TGTGCCAGCAGCCCACAGGGGGAGTTCGGGAACGAGCAGTACTTC
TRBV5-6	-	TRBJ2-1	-	CASSRSPGSNEQFF	TGTGCCAGCAGCCGCAGCCCCGGGAGCAATGAGCAGTTCTTC
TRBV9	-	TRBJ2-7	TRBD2	CASSVGGLAGPYEQYF	TGTGCCAGCAGCGTAGGAGGACTAGCGGGTCCCTACGAGCAGTACTTC
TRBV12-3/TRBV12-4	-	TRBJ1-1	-	CASSSTYTEAFF	TGTGCCAGCAGTTCTACCTACACTGAAGCTTTCTTT
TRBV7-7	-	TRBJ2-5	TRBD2	CASSPGLAGETQYF	TGTGCTAGCAGCCCCGGACTAGCTGGGGAGACCCAGTACTTC
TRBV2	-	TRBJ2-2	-	CASKQGLNTGELFF	TGTGCCAGCAAGCAGGGGCTAAACACCGGGGAGCTGTTTTTT
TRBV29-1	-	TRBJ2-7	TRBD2	CSVPSGSRDEQYF	TGCAGCGTTCCTAGCGGCAGCAGGGACGAGCAGTACTTC
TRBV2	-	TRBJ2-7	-	CASKFAALRTYEQYF	TGTGCCAGCAAATTCGCGGCGCTGCGGACCTACGAGCAGTACTTC
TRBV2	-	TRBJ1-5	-	CASSGTEGQPQHF	TGTGCCAGCAGTGGCACGGAGGGTCAGCCCCAGCATTTT
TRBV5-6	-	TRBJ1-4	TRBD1	CASSYRDRAEKLFF	TGTGCCAGCAGCTACCGGGACAGGGCTGAAAAACTGTTTTTT
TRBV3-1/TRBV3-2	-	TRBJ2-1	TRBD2	CASSPPRLAGLRNEQFF	TGTGCCAGCAGCCCTCCTCGACTAGCGGGATTGCGGAATGAGCAGTTCTTC
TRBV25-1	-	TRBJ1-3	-	CASSDPGQPSGNTIYF	TGTGCCAGCAGTGATCCGGGACAACCCTCTGGAAACACCATATATTTT
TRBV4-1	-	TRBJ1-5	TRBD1	CASSQEQAGGQPQHF	TGCGCCAGCAGCCAAGAACAGGCAGGGGGACAGCCCCAGCATTTT
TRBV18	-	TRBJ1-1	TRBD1	CASSNSLTGGMGTEAFF	TGTGCCAGCTCAAATTCCTTGACAGGGGGCATGGGCACTGAAGCTTTCTTT
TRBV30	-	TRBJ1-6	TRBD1	CAWRVGQGNSPLHF	TGTGCCTGGAGAGTGGGACAGGGGAATTCACCCCTCCACTTT
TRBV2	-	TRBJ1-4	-	CASSSGVNEKLFF	TGTGCCAGCAGTTCAGGGGTTAATGAAAAACTGTTTTTT
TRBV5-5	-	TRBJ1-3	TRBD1	CASSPPGQSGNTIYF	TGTGCCAGCAGCCCCCCGGGACAGAGTGGAAACACCATATATTTT
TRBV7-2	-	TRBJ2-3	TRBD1	CASNPGTAYSSTQYF	TGTGCCAGCAACCCCGGGACAGCCTACAGTTCTACGCAGTATTTT
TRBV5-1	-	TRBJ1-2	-	CASSLSGYTNYGYTF	TGCGCCAGCAGCTTGTCGGGGTACACTAACTATGGCTACACCTTC
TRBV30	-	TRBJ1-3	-	CAWSVGGSGNTIYF	TGTGCCTGGAGTGTGGGAGGGTCTGGAAACACCATATATTTT
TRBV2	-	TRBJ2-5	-	CASSSTRTQYF	TGTGCCAGCAGTAGTACTAGAACCCAGTACTTC
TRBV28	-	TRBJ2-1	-	CASSGTPTYNEQFF	TGTGCCAGCAGTGGGACACCGACCTACAATGAGCAGTTCTTC
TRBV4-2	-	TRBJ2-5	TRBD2	CASSTRAGGETQYF	TGTGCCAGCAGCACGCGTGCGGGAGGTGAGACCCAGTACTTC
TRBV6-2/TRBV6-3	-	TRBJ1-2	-	CASSYSHRRGAIDYGYTF	TGTGCCAGCAGTTATTCCCACCGCCGGGGGGCGATTGACTATGGCTACACCTTC
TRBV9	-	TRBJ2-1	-	CASSVVGGEQFF	TGTGCCAGCAGCGTAGTGGGAGGCGAGCAGTTCTTC
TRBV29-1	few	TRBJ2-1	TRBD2	CSVEWAGLAESMSYNEQFF	TGCAGCGTTGAATGGGCGGGACTAGCGGAAAGTATGTCCTACAATGAGCAGTTCTTC